This T cell receptor beta chain was sequenced in a study of response to subunit inactivated influenza vaccine. This clonotype was observed a few times. Its antigen is undetermined. Each CDR3 protein gets one entry after TCRdb re-called the RT-PCR reads with MiXCR. The table has 800,000 to 1,000,000 distinct CDR3 sequences, 21% seen once. Broader study findings: The authors suggested that every seasonal influenza vaccination recruits few new T cells.

The CDR3 covers 16 residues. V dropped 1 base and J dropped 4; count of bases not matched to a gene: 4. Germline CDR1 and CDR2: SGHTA and FQGNSA. This chain uses TRBV7-2 with TRBJ2-2; the match to TRBD2 covers 9 bases. The clonotype comes from a man in his fifties who received an inactivated influenza vaccine. Sequenced material: PBMCs from blood, taken about 5 days after vaccination. In nucleotides, the CDR3 is TGTGCCAGCAGCTTAGTAGCGGGGGCCCGCACCGGGGAGCTGTTTTTT. It yields the protein CASSLVAGARTGELFF.